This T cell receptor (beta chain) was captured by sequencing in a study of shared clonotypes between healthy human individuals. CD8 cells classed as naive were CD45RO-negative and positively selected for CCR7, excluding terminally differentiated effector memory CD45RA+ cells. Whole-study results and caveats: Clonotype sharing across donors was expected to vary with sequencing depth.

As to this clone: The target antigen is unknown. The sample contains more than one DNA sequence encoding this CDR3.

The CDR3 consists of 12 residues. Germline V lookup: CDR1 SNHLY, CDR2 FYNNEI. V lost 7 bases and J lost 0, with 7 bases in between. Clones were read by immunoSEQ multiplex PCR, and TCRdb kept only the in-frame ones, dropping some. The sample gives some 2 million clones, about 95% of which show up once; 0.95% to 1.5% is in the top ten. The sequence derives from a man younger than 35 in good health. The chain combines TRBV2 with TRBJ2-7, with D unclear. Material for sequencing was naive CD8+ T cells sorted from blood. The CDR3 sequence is CASTGASYEQYF. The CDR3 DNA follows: TGTGCCAGCACGGGTGCCTCCTACGAGCAGTACTTC.